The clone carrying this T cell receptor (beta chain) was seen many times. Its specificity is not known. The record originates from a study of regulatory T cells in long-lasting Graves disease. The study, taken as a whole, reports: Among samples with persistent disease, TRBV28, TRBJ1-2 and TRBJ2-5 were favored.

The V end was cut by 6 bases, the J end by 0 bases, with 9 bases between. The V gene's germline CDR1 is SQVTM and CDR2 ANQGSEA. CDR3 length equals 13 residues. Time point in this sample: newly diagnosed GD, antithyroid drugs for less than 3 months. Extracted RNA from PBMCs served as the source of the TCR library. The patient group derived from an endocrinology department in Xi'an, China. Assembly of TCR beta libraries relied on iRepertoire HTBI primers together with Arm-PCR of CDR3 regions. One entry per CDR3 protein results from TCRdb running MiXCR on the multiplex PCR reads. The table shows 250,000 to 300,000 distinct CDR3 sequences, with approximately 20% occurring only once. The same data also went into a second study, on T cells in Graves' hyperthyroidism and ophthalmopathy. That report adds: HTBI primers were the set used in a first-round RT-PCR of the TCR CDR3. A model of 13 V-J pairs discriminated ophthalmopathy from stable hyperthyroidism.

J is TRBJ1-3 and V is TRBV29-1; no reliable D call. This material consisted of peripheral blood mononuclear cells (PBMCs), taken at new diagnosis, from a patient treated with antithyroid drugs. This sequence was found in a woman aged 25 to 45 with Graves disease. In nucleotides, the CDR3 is TGCAGCGTCCTCGCCTTCTCTGGAAACACCATATATTTT. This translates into CSVLAFSGNTIYF.